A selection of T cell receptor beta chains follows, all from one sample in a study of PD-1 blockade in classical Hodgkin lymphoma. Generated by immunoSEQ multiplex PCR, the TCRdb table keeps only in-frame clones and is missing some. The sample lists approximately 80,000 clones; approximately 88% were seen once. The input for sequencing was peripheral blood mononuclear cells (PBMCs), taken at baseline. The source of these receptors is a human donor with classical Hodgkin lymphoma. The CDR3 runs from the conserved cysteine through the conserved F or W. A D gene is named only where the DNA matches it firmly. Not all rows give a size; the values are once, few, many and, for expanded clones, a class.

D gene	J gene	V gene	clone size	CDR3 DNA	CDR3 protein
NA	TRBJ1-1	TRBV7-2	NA	TGTGCCAGCAGCCGCCGCAGGAACACTGAAGCTTTCTTT	CASSRRRNTEAFF
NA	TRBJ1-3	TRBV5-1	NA	TGCGCCAGCAGCCCTCTCTCTACATCGGGAAACACCATATATTTT	CASSPLSTSGNTIYF
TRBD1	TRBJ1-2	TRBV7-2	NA	TGTGCCAGCAGACCTGACAGGGGCCATAGTGGCTACACCTTC	CASRPDRGHSGYTF
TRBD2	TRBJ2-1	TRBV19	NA	TGTGCCAGTACTCCCGACCAACTAGCGGGAAGCAATGAGCAGTTCTTC	CASTPDQLAGSNEQFF
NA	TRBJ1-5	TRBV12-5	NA	TGTGCTAGTGGTCCCCTGGAGGGCGGGAATCAGCCCCAGCATTTT	CASGPLEGGNQPQHF
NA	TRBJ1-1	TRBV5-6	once	TGTGCCAGCAGCGCGGGCAGACGGCCGTACACTGAAGCTTTCTTT	CASSAGRRPYTEAFF
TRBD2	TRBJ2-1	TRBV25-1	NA	TGTGCCAGCAGTGAACCGGGCGGGAGGGGTTATGAGCAGTTCTTC	CASSEPGGRGYEQFF
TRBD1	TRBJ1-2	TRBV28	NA	TGTGCCAGCAGTTCCTACGGGACAGCTGACTATGGCTACACCTTC	CASSSYGTADYGYTF
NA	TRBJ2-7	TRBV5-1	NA	TGCGCCAGCAGCCATTCTGACAGGAACTCCTACGAGCAGTACTTC	CASSHSDRNSYEQYF
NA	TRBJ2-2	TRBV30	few	TGTGCCTGGAGTGTACTGAGGGTTTCAACCACCGGGGAGCTGTTTTTT	CAWSVLRVSTTGELFF
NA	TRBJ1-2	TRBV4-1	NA	TGCGCCAGCAGCCAAGATGGGCAGGCTTACTATGGCTACACCTTC	CASSQDGQAYYGYTF
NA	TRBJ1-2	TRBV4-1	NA	TGCGCCAGCAGCGAAAGACAGGAGTTTAACTATGGCTACACCTTC	CASSERQEFNYGYTF
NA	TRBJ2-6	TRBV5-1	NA	TGCGCCAGCAGCTTACCCGGACACTCTGGGGCCAACGTCCTGACTTTC	CASSLPGHSGANVLTF
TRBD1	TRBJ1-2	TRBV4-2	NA	TGTGCCAGCAGGCTGACAGGGGGGGACGGCTACACCTTC	CASRLTGGDGYTF
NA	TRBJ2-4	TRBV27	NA	TGTGCCAGCACAGGGATACTAGCCAAAAACATTCAGTACTTC	CASTGILAKNIQYF
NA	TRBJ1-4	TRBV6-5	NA	TGTGCCACCAGAGGGGTACCGTATGAAAAACTGTTTTTT	CATRGVPYEKLFF
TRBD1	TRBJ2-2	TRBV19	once	TGTGCCAGTAGTAGACGTTCAAGGGGGCAGGGAACCGGGGAGCTGTTTTTT	CASSRRSRGQGTGELFF
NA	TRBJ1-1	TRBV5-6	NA	TGTGCCAGCAGAACCTTGGGGAACACTGAAGCTTTCTTT	CASRTLGNTEAFF
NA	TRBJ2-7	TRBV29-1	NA	TGCAGCGTTTACAGCCATGGTTCCTACGAGCAGTACTTC	CSVYSHGSYEQYF
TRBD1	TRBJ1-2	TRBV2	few	TGTGCCAGCAGTGAAGCGGGACTTGGGAGGGGGCCTAACTATGGCTACACCTTC	CASSEAGLGRGPNYGYTF
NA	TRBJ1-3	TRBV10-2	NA	TGCGCCAGCAGTGAGTCGAGTAGGGGCTCTGGAAACACCATATATTTT	CASSESSRGSGNTIYF
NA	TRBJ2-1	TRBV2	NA	TGTGCCAGCAGTGAAGTGGGGCCGGTGTACAATGAGCAGTTCTTC	CASSEVGPVYNEQFF
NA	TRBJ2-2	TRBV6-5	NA	TGTGCCAGCAAAAAGGCTATGAACACCGGGGAGCTGTTTTTT	CASKKAMNTGELFF
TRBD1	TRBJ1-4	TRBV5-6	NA	TGTGCCAGCAGCTCAAACAGGGGGCTTATGACTAATGAAAAACTGTTTTTT	CASSSNRGLMTNEKLFF
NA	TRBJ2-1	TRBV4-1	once	TGCGCCAGCAGCCAAGCCCTCCCAGGCGGCTTGGGTAGTGAGCAGTTCTTC	CASSQALPGGLGSEQFF
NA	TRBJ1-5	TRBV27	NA	TGTGCCAGTAAAGAAAGATCAGGGTTTAATCAGCCCCAGCATTTT	CASKERSGFNQPQHF
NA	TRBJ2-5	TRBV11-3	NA	TGTGCCAGCAGCTTAGCTGCGGCTCAAGAGACCCAGTACTTC	CASSLAAAQETQYF
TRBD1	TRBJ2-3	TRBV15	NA	TGTGCCACCAGCAGCCGACAGGGTAACACAGATACGCAGTATTTT	CATSSRQGNTDTQYF
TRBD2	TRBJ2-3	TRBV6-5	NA	TGTGCCAGCAGTTACGGGTTAGCGGGAGTCCCAGATACGCAGTATTTT	CASSYGLAGVPDTQYF
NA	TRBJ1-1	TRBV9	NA	TGTGCCAGCAGCTCACCCCGTCAGGGGAACACTGAAGCTTTCTTT	CASSSPRQGNTEAFF
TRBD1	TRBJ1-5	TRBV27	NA	TGTGCCAGCAGTAAACAGGGGGCCGAGAGCAATCAGCCCCAGCATTTT	CASSKQGAESNQPQHF
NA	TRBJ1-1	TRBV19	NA	TGTGCCAGTAGTATCGGGTCCAACACTGAAGCTTTCTTT	CASSIGSNTEAFF
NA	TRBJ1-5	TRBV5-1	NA	TGCGCCAGCAGCTTAAGGTTCCTCAATCAGCCCCAGCATTTT	CASSLRFLNQPQHF
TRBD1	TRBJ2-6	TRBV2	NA	TGTGCCAGCAGTGAGTCATCCGGGACAGGGTGGCCTGGGGCCAACGTCCTGACTTTC	CASSESSGTGWPGANVLTF
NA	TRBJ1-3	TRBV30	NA	TGTGCCTGGAGTGTAAGAGGAAACACCATATATTTT	CAWSVRGNTIYF
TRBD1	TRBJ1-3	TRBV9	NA	TGTGCCAGCAGCGCGGACAGGAGCTCTGGAAACACCATATATTTT	CASSADRSSGNTIYF
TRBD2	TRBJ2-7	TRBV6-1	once	TGTGCCAGCAGTGAATATTTGCGGGGGGCCCCCTACGAGCAGTACTTC	CASSEYLRGAPYEQYF
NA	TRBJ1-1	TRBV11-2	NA	TGTGCCAGCAGCCCAGTGGGGTTTGGGAACACTGAAGCTTTCTTT	CASSPVGFGNTEAFF
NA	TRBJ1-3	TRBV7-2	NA	TGTGCCAGCAGCTTGGTTGGGGGGGTTGCTGGAAACACCATATATTTT	CASSLVGGVAGNTIYF
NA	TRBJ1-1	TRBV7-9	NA	TGTGCCAGCAACGGGGGGCGTTCCACTGAAGCTTTCTTT	CASNGGRSTEAFF
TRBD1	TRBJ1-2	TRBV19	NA	TGTGCCTCAAGCACAGGGGACACCCTCTATGGCTACACCTTC	CASSTGDTLYGYTF
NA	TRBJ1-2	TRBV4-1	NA	TGCGCCAGCAGCCAAGATTTCACAGATGGCTACACCTTC	CASSQDFTDGYTF
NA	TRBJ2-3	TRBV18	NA	TGTGCCAGCTCACCCCCGAAACAGGGTCGATCAGATACGCAGTATTTT	CASSPPKQGRSDTQYF
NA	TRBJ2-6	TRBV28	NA	TGTGCCAGCAGGGAAAGGTCCCCCAACTCTGGGGCCAACGTCCTGACTTTC	CASRERSPNSGANVLTF
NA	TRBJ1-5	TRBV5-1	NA	TGCGCCAGCAGCTTGGACAGAGATCAGCCCCAGCATTTT	CASSLDRDQPQHF
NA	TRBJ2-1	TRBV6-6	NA	TGTGCCAGCAGTGTGTACAATGAGCAGTTCTTC	CASSVYNEQFF
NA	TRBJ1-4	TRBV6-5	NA	TGTGCCAGCAGAACCGGGATGGGGGAAAAACTGTTTTTT	CASRTGMGEKLFF
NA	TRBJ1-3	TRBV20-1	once	TGCAGTGCTAGGTCTGGAAACACCATATATTTT	CSARSGNTIYF
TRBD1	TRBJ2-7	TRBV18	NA	TGTGCCAGCTCTTTGACAGGGTTTGACGAGCAGTACTTC	CASSLTGFDEQYF
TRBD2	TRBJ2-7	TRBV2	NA	TGTGCCAGCAGGGGGACTAGCACCTACGAGCAGTACTTC	CASRGTSTYEQYF
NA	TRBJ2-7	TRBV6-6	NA	TGTGCCAGCAGTTACTCCCGAGAGGAGCAGTACTTC	CASSYSREEQYF
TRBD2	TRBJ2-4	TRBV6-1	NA	TGTGCCAGCAGTGGGCGACTAGCGGGGCGCAAAAACATTCAGTACTTC	CASSGRLAGRKNIQYF
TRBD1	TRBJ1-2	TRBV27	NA	TGTGCCAGCAGGACAGGGTCCTGGTATGGCTACACCTTC	CASRTGSWYGYTF
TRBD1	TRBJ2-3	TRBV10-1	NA	TGCGCCAGCAGTGTGGGACAGGTCACAGATACGCAGTATTTT	CASSVGQVTDTQYF